This entry describes one TCR beta chain. This sample was taken from a study of T cell responses to AZD1222 COVID-19 vaccine. Trimming took 4 bases from V and 4 from J, leaving 25 bases between them. Germline CDR1 reads SGHVS; CDR2 reads FNYEAQ. The CDR3 has 18 amino acids. Assay used: immunoSEQ multiplex PCR; TCRdb lists only in-frame clones, some missing. The data hold about 120,000 clones, with 80% to 90% observed a single time. The material was peripheral blood, obtained on day 0 of AZD1222 vaccination. V usage is TRBV7-6 and J usage is TRBJ1-1; no clear D. The clonotype was recovered from an adult in good health. The CDR3 protein is CASSSRPDEAKVITEAFF. The DNA of the CDR3 is TGTGCCAGCAGCTCCCGTCCTGATGAGGCGAAGGTCATCACTGAAGCTTTCTTT.